The present T cell receptor (beta chain) was sequenced within a study of T-cell memory formation after mild COVID-19. In the study overall: For the most part, TCR clusters were specific to one donor.

In its sample, this clonotype was seen many times. TCRdb itself ran the 5' RACE reads through MiXCR, one entry per CDR3 protein. The sample has about 200,000 distinct CDR3 sequences, 9.5% seen once; the top ten hold 3.5% to 4%. Material: PBMCs or a T cell subset sorted from them (not recorded which). The TCR originated in a man aged 18 to 35 who had mild COVID-19 (a few samples of this study predate the infection). Cell type and time point are not known.

The CDR3 region has the DNA TGCAGTGCACCGACCTTTGACAGGGCCTATGGCTACACCTTC. This gives the protein CSAPTFDRAYGYTF. The chain is built from TRBV20-1 and TRBJ1-2; 7 bases align to TRBD1. There are 14 residues in the CDR3. Germline assignment: CDR1 DFQATT and CDR2 SNEGSKA (reference sequence). Trimming at V came to 6 bases and at J to 4 bases, leaving 11 bases not matched to a gene.